The 15 T cell receptor beta chains below were found in one sample sequenced in a study of cytomegalovirus exposure and HLA in healthy donors (dated 2017 in TCRdb). The library was made by the immunoSEQ multiplex PCR assay. The multiplex PCR relied on a mix of 60 forward primers for TCR Vbeta segments and 13 reverse primers for TCR Jbeta segments. TCRdb mirrors the immuneACCESS table, restricted to in-frame sequences. Some clones are absent from its copies; in checked studies, under half trace to an unresolved V gene, and the reason for the others is unknown. Here the sample has 200,000 to 250,000 clones; about 79% occur a single time. 1.5% to 2% of the sample is in the top ten clones. Material for sequencing was PBMCs. The receptors originated from a man aged 18 to 29 in good health and CMV-seronegative.

CDR3 sequence: CASSYRAEREYGYTF. In DNA, the CDR3 is TGTGCCAGCAGTTATCGGGCGGAGCGGGAATATGGCTACACCTTC. The genes are TRBV6-9 and TRBJ1-2; D unclear. The CDR3 has 15 amino acids. The V gene's germline CDR1 is MNHGY and CDR2 SVAAGI. Trimming pared 2 bases from V and 5 bases from J, leaving 15 bases between.

The chain carries TRBV2 and TRBJ2-5, with 8 bases lining up with TRBD2. Germline CDR1 SNHLY, CDR2 FYNNEI. V trimming: 4 bases; J trimming: 2 bases; junction bases outside the gene matches: 9. The CDR3 sequence is 16 residues long. CDR3 sequence (DNA): TGTGCCAGCAGTGTTTTACGGGGGGGAAGTCAAGAGACCCAGTACTTC. It encodes CASSVLRGGSQETQYF.

This clone was detected only once. V usage is TRBV11-3 and J usage is TRBJ2-1, with 9 bases aligning to TRBD1. V was clipped by 5 bases and J by 9 bases; unmatched bases: 5. The germline CDR1 and CDR2 sequences are SGHNT and YENEEA. The CDR3 extends over 13 amino acids. The DNA of the CDR3 is TGTGCCAGCAGCCCGGACAGGGGTGGTGAGCAGTTCTTC. Its protein is CASSPDRGGEQFF.

The V and J genes are TRBV7-8 and TRBJ1-4; 8 positions agree with TRBD1. The V gene end was trimmed by 4 bases and the J gene end by 10 bases; junction bases not matched to a gene: 8. This CDR3 spans 14 amino acids. The germline V gene has CDR1 SGHVS and CDR2 FQNEAQ. CDR3: CASSSDRVAGKLFF. For the CDR3, the DNA is TGTGCCAGCAGCTCGGACAGGGTAGCAGGAAAACTGTTTTTT.

The chain uses TRBV28 and TRBJ2-7, with a weak D call TRBD1 (5 bases). This CDR3 comprises 14 residues. Germline V lookup: CDR1 MDHEN, CDR2 SYDVKM. Trimming took 4 bases from V and 4 from J, leaving 14 bases between them. The CDR3 protein is CASSSGGRAYEQYF. For the CDR3, the DNA is TGTGCCAGCAGTTCAGGCGGCAGGGCGTACGAGCAGTACTTC.

The chain combines TRBV15 with TRBJ2-7; TRBD1 agrees at 8 bases. The germline gives CDR1 LNHNV, CDR2 YYDKDF (reference sequence). The CDR3 has 15 amino acids. V lost 4 bases and J lost 5; bases outside the gene matches: 10. In DNA form, the CDR3 reads TGTGCCACCAGCACGATCGGACAGGGAGACGACGAGCAGTACTTC. Its translation: CATSTIGQGDDEQYF.

The rearrangement joins TRBV5-4 to TRBJ2-1; weak D call: TRBD2 (5 bases). Germline CDR1 is SGHNT and CDR2 is YYREEE (reference sequence). Trimming pared 2 bases from V and 9 bases from J, leaving 6 bases between. CDR3 length: 11 residues. CDR3 bases: TGTGCCAGCAGCTTCGGAGGTGAGCAGTTCTTC. Translation: CASSFGGEQFF. Drawing the rest from reference TRBV5-4 and TRBJ2-1, the complete variable domain is ETGVTQSPTHLIKTRGQQVTLRCSSQSGHNTVSWYQQALGQGPQFIFQYYREEENGRGNFPPRFSGLQFPNYSSELNVNALELDDSALYLCASSFGGEQFFGPGTRLTVL.

The chain combines TRBV30 with TRBJ2-5; TRBD2 matches 14 bases. This CDR3 region has 17 residues. V dropped 0 bases and J dropped 5; count of bases not matched to a gene: 8. Looked up from germline, CDR1 is GTSNPN and CDR2 is SVGIG (reference sequence). DNA for the CDR3: TGTGCCTGGAGTGTATCTTTGACTAGCGGGAGGGGGGAGACCCAGTACTTC. As protein: CAWSVSLTSGRGETQYF.

The genes are TRBV30 and TRBJ2-5, with a tentative D call TRBD2 (5 bases). V lost 0 bases and J lost 0, with 14 bases in between. CDR3 size: 16 residues. Germline V gene data show CDR1 as GTSNPN and CDR2 as SVGIG (reference sequence). DNA of the CDR3: TGTGCCTGGAGTGTATTAAGCGGAACGTACCAAGAGACCCAGTACTTC. The encoded protein is CAWSVLSGTYQETQYF.

V gene TRBV29-1 combines with J gene TRBJ1-2; possibly TRBD1 for D (6 bases). This CDR3 comprises 16 residues. CDR1 is SQVTM, CDR2 ANQGSEA, per germline. V lost 6 bases, J lost 8 bases, and 28 bases lay in between. DNA for the CDR3: TGCAGCGTGGCAATTACAGGGAAGGGAGGGGTGAGGGGCTACACCTTC. It yields the protein CSVAITGKGGVRGYTF.

The rearrangement joins TRBV28 to TRBJ2-2, with TRBD2 matching over 11 bases. This CDR3 is 18 amino acids long. J lost 7 bases, V lost 5 bases, and 15 bases had no gene match. CDR1 and CDR2 from the germline V gene are MDHEN and SYDVKM. The DNA of the CDR3 is TGTGCCAGCAGTCCCACTCCTAGCGGGAGGAGAACGGTCGGGGAGCTGTTTTTT. Encoded protein: CASSPTPSGRRTVGELFF.

V gene TRBV9 combines with J gene TRBJ1-2; D is possibly TRBD1 (6 bases). The CDR3 runs 12 residues. Germline lookup yields CDR1 SGDLS and CDR2 YYNGEE. Trimming cost V 3 bases and J 5 bases, with 8 bases left between them. CDR3 sequence reads: CASSAGQYGYTF. CDR3 sequence (DNA): TGTGCCAGCAGCGCCGGACAGTATGGCTACACCTTC.

This chain uses TRBV7-2 with TRBJ1-4, with D perhaps TRBD1 (6 bases). Germline V gene sequence: CDR1 SGHTA, CDR2 FQGNSA. V was cut by 0 bases and J by 4 bases, with 24 bases left in between. The CDR3 consists of 20 residues. The CDR3 sequence: CASSLAPRGMVSANNEKLFF. The CDR3 DNA is TGTGCCAGCAGCTTAGCCCCCAGGGGTATGGTATCGGCTAATAATGAAAAACTGTTTTTT.

The genes are TRBV6-6 and TRBJ1-1; D remains ambiguous. Trimming left V 2 bases short and J 4 bases short, with 8 bases between. CDR1 is MNHNY, CDR2 SVGAGI, per germline (reference sequence). There are 13 residues in the CDR3. In DNA form, the CDR3 reads TGTGCCAGCAGTTACAACAGCCGCACTGAAGCTTTCTTT. Its protein product is CASSYNSRTEAFF.

This clone was picked up a small number of times. The same CDR3 is also encoded by other DNA sequences in this sample. J is TRBJ2-3 and V is TRBV7-3, with 10 bases matching TRBD2. The germline V gene has CDR1 SGHTA and CDR2 FQGTGA. Trimming took 5 bases from V and 1 from J; bases not matched to a gene: 3. The CDR3 is 15 amino acids. The CDR3 coding sequence is TGTGCCAGCAGCCTCGGACTAGCGGGCACAGATACGCAGTATTTT. It encodes CASSLGLAGTDTQYF.